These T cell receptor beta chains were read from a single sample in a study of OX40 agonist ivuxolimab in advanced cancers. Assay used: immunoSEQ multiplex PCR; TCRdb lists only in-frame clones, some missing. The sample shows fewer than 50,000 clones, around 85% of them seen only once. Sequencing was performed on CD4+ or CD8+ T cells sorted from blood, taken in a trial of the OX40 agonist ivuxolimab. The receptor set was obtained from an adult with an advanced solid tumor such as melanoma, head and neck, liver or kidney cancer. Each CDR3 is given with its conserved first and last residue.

CDR3: CASSLGLPQETQYF
V: TRBV7-9
J: TRBJ2-5

CDR3: CASSLLNTGELFF
V: TRBV27
J: TRBJ2-2

CDR3: CASGTSGDTGELFF
V: TRBV6-4
J: TRBJ2-2

CDR3: CASSRFLGPYEQYF
V: TRBV7-2
J: TRBJ2-7

CDR3: CASSELAGSTETQYF
V: TRBV6-1
J: TRBJ2-5

CDR3: CASSLSTGEIHEQYF
V: TRBV2
J: TRBJ2-7

CDR3: CASSETSDNNEQFF
V: TRBV6-1
J: TRBJ2-1

CDR3: CASSPGTVFGKYSNQPQHF
V: TRBV7-9
J: TRBJ1-5

CDR3: CASSSRTSDWNEQFF
V: TRBV7-9
J: TRBJ2-1

CDR3: CASSLGNRVAGELFF
V: TRBV5-1
J: TRBJ2-2

CDR3: CASSLGGQGQPQHF
V: TRBV7-9
J: TRBJ1-5

CDR3: CASMDRAAETQYF
V: TRBV2
J: TRBJ2-5

CDR3: CASSLLAGGNTGELFF
V: TRBV27
J: TRBJ2-2

CDR3: CASSIPDRGGSPLHF
V: TRBV2
J: TRBJ1-6

CDR3: CASSDTGGMGTGELFF
V: TRBV6-4
J: TRBJ2-2

CDR3: CASGLAGGYNEQFF
V: TRBV7-3
J: TRBJ2-1

CDR3: CASRTGARETQYF
V: TRBV27
J: TRBJ2-5

CDR3: CASGISYNEQFF
V: TRBV7-9
J: TRBJ2-1

CDR3: CAISESVAGDGANVLTF
V: TRBV10-3
J: TRBJ2-6

CDR3: CASSQNSSGNTIYF
V: TRBV4-1
J: TRBJ1-3

CDR3: CASILGENNSPLHF
V: TRBV2
J: TRBJ1-6

CDR3: CASSYNDHNEQFF
V: TRBV6-5
J: TRBJ2-1